The 29 T cell receptor beta chains listed next were all sequenced from one sample in a study of cytomegalovirus exposure and HLA in healthy donors. Researchers ran the PCR with 60 Vbeta and 13 Jbeta primers. Method: immunoSEQ multiplex PCR; TCRdb's copy keeps in-frame clones and lacks some. The sample yields roughly 130,000 clones, roughly 71% seen once. Sequencing used PBMCs. The receptors shown here come from a woman aged 45-60 years in good health and CMV-seropositive.

V gene TRBV5-1 combines with J gene TRBJ2-1, with TRBD2 as a possible D gene (6 bases). Trimming took 3 bases from V and 5 from J, leaving 12 bases between them. In germline, CDR1 is SGHRS, CDR2 YFSETQ. The CDR3 runs to 14 residues. DNA for the CDR3: TGCGCCAGCAGCTCGGGACTTATAAACAATGAGCAGTTCTTC. Encoded protein: CASSSGLINNEQFF.

A few counts support this clone. This sequence joins TRBV4-1 and TRBJ2-7, with TRBD2 identical over 8 bases. The CDR3 runs 18 residues. The J segment lost 1 base and the V segment lost 0 bases, leaving 11 bases of the junction unmatched. The germline CDR1 and CDR2 sequences are MGHRA and YSYEKL. CDR3 sequence: CASSQEGGGGPRSYEQYF. The CDR3 nucleotides read TGCGCCAGCAGCCAAGAGGGAGGCGGGGGGCCGAGGTCCTACGAGCAGTACTTC.

The V call is TRBV6-5, the J call TRBJ1-2, with 9 bases aligning to TRBD1. This CDR3 has 15 amino acids. Germline loops: CDR1 MNHEY, CDR2 SVGAGI. The V and J ends lost 3 bases and 12 bases, in that order; junction bases with no gene match: 14. The CDR3 region has the DNA TGTGCCAGCAGTTATATGCCAGGGACAGGGAGACCGCACACCTTC. Its translation: CASSYMPGTGRPHTF.

The sample holds a few counts of this clone. This chain uses TRBV19 with TRBJ2-3, with 11 bases matching TRBD2. The ends lost 5 bases at V and 2 bases at J; junction bases unmatched: 9. Germline V CDR1 and CDR2: LNHDA, SQIVND (reference sequence). The CDR3 sequence is 17 residues long. CDR3 amino acids: CASSVLTGLAVTDTQYF. The CDR3 nucleotides are TGTGCCAGTAGTGTGCTCACGGGACTAGCGGTCACAGATACGCAGTATTTT.

The chain has TRBV5-1 and TRBJ1-1; weak D call: TRBD1 (5 bases). Per germline, CDR1 SGHRS and CDR2 YFSETQ. The CDR3 totals 15 residues. V shed 1 base and J shed 6 bases, with 16 bases lying between them. This CDR3 reads CASSLIGVQHSEAFF. The CDR3 DNA is TGCGCCAGCAGCTTGATAGGGGTACAACACTCTGAAGCTTTCTTT.

The V gene is TRBV30, the J gene TRBJ1-1, with unresolved D. Germline CDR1 is GTSNPN and CDR2 is SVGIG (reference sequence). This CDR3 region has 13 residues. DNA for the CDR3: TGTGCTGCCTCTTACAGCCTGAACACTGAAGCTTTCTTT. It encodes CAASYSLNTEAFF.

The V call is TRBV19, the J call TRBJ2-5; D is perhaps TRBD1 (6 bases). The germline gives CDR1 LNHDA, CDR2 SQIVND (reference sequence). The V and J ends lost 5 bases and 0 bases respectively, with 16 bases between them. The CDR3 extends over 16 amino acids. The chain's CDR3 is CASSSNHRAYQETQYF. The CDR3 nucleotides are TGTGCCAGTAGTTCTAACCACAGGGCGTACCAAGAGACCCAGTACTTC.

The CDR3 DNA sequence: TGTGCCAGCTCGACCCCAACGACGGGATTCACAGATACGCAGTATTTT. Protein sequence: CASSTPTTGFTDTQYF. The V and J genes are TRBV14 and TRBJ2-3; D might be TRBD2 (5 bases). Germline-derived CDR1 and CDR2 are SGHDN and FVKESK. The CDR3 covers 16 residues. V shed 8 bases and J shed 2 bases, with 20 bases lying between them.

V and J are TRBV7-2 and TRBJ2-3, with D tentatively TRBD2 (5 bases). V was clipped by 3 bases and J by 1 base, with 11 bases between them. CDR3 length: 15 amino acids. Germline CDR1 reads SGHTA; CDR2 reads FQGNSA. CDR3 sequence (DNA): TGTGCCAGCAGCTTGGGAATTAGCGGCACAGATACGCAGTATTTT. This translates into CASSLGISGTDTQYF.

The rearrangement links TRBV7-8 to TRBJ1-4; TRBD1 matches at 7 bases. With 5 bases clipped from V and 3 bases from J, the junction kept 6 bases outside the gene matches. The CDR3 has 15 residues. Germline CDR1 SGHVS, CDR2 FQNEAQ. In DNA form, the CDR3 reads TGTGCCAGCAGCCCCCGGACAGGAGCTAATGAAAAACTGTTTTTT. This translates into CASSPRTGANEKLFF.

The chain combines TRBV7-9 with TRBJ2-5; D is perhaps TRBD1 (7 bases). The germline gives CDR1 SEHNR, CDR2 FQNEAQ (reference sequence). CDR3 length equals 15 residues. The V and J ends lost 3 bases and 2 bases respectively, with 13 bases between them. The CDR3 protein is CASSFSAGQQETQYF. Here the CDR3 DNA reads TGTGCCAGCAGCTTCAGTGCGGGACAGCAAGAGACCCAGTACTTC.

This clone appeared a single time. The chain links TRBV11-2 to TRBJ1-2; D remains unclear. Germline CDR1 reads SGHAT; CDR2 reads FQNNGV. V shed 5 bases and J shed 0 bases, with 19 bases lying between them. This CDR3 has 17 residues. The CDR3 DNA reads TGTGCCAGCAGCCGAAACCCCCTCTCCGGAGCTAACTATGGCTACACCTTC. Translating it yields CASSRNPLSGANYGYTF.

The rearrangement joins TRBV18 to TRBJ2-7; 10 bases are shared with TRBD1. The V gene end was trimmed by 3 bases and the J gene end by 3 bases; junction bases not matched to a gene: 5. Per the germline V gene, CDR1 is KGHSH and CDR2 is LQKENI. CDR3 length: 15 residues. The CDR3 reads CASSPNRDRGYEQYF. The DNA for the CDR3 is TGTGCCAGCTCACCGAACCGGGACAGGGGCTACGAGCAGTACTTC.

This clone was counted only a few times. The CDR3 DNA reads as TGTGCCAGCAGCGAACCTCGGGTGGAGAGGCAGTTCTTC. Amino acid sequence: CASSEPRVERQFF. This chain connects TRBV5-6 to TRBJ2-1; D unresolved. V dropped 4 bases and J dropped 12 bases, with 17 bases sitting between them. The CDR3 covers 13 residues. Germline CDR1 SGHDT, CDR2 YYEEEE.

The J gene is TRBJ2-7, the V gene TRBV9; TRBD2 might be the D (6 bases). Germline CDR1 SGDLS, CDR2 YYNGEE. The V and J ends lost 0 bases and 7 bases respectively, with 11 bases between them. The CDR3 is made up of 13 amino acids. The CDR3 sequence is CASSVGPGREQYF. CDR3 nucleotides: TGTGCCAGCAGCGTAGGTCCAGGGAGGGAGCAGTACTTC.

This clone was picked up one time. The gene calls are TRBV18 and TRBJ2-5, with D tentatively TRBD2 (5 bases). The germline V gene encodes CDR1 KGHSH and CDR2 LQKENI. Between the trimmed V and J ends, which lost 6 bases and 4 bases, there was a span of 9 bases. The CDR3 runs 12 residues. DNA for the CDR3: TGTGCCAGCTCCGGGGTGGGAGAGACCCAGTACTTC. It translates to CASSGVGETQYF.

The chain combines TRBV5-6 with TRBJ1-5, with D possibly TRBD1 on 6 matching bases. This CDR3 is 17 amino acids long. Trimming stripped 1 base from V and 0 bases from J, with 14 bases between. CDR1 and CDR2 from the germline V gene are SGHDT and YYEEEE. The CDR3 protein is CASSLNMGADSNQPQHF. CDR3 bases: TGTGCCAGCAGCTTGAATATGGGGGCCGATAGCAATCAGCCCCAGCATTTT.

This clone has just one count. The V and J genes are TRBV10-1 and TRBJ2-2, with TRBD1 matching 10 bases. The CDR3 is 17 residues long. J was trimmed by 3 bases and V by 3 bases; bases with no gene match: 7. Germline loops: CDR1 WNHNN, CDR2 SYGVQD (reference sequence). Written as DNA, the CDR3 is TGCGCCAGCAGTGAATACCCCGGGACAGGGGACACCGGGGAGCTGTTTTTT. Its protein product is CASSEYPGTGDTGELFF.

The chain is built from TRBV7-9 and TRBJ1-2, with D maybe TRBD1 (5 bases). The CDR3 sequence is 12 residues long. V lost 4 bases and J lost 8, with 11 bases in between. Per germline, CDR1 SEHNR and CDR2 FQNEAQ (reference sequence). CDR3 nucleotide sequence: TGTGCCAGCAGCTCCGGGGGAGTGGGCTACACCTTC. Protein sequence: CASSSGGVGYTF.

The chain carries TRBV5-8 and TRBJ2-3; no firm D call. The CDR3 has 12 residues. Trimming left V 3 bases short and J 3 bases short, with 5 bases between. The germline gives CDR1 SGHTS, CDR2 YDEGEE. The CDR3 DNA follows: TGTGCCAGCAGCTCGACTACAGATACGCAGTATTTT. Amino acids: CASSSTTDTQYF.

The J gene is TRBJ1-5, the V gene TRBV27; D is uncertain. There are 15 residues in the CDR3. With 2 bases removed from V and 0 bases from J, the gap between germline ends came to 8 bases. Per germline, CDR1 MNHEY and CDR2 SMNVEV (reference sequence). CDR3 DNA sequence: TGTGCCAGCAGTTTACGTTTTTTTAGCAATCAGCCCCAGCATTTT. Its translation: CASSLRFFSNQPQHF.

The genes are TRBV5-5 and TRBJ2-7; TRBD1 aligns across 9 bases. Germline lookup yields CDR1 SGHKS and CDR2 YYEKEE (reference sequence). This CDR3 has 14 residues. V shed 1 base, J shed 2 bases, and the junction held 1 base outside the gene matches. The CDR3 sequence is CASSLTGGPYEQYF. For the CDR3, the DNA is TGTGCCAGCAGCTTGACAGGGGGCCCCTACGAGCAGTACTTC.

V and J are TRBV6-1 and TRBJ2-5; D may be TRBD1 (5 bases). The CDR3 spans 14 residues. Germline V CDR1 and CDR2: MNHNS, SASEGT. V was trimmed by 0 bases and J by 3 bases, leaving 8 bases between them. CDR3 amino acids: CASSEAAREETQYF. The DNA for the CDR3 is TGTGCCAGCAGTGAAGCGGCCAGGGAAGAGACCCAGTACTTC.

The CDR3 bases are TGCAGCGTTGAATTACAGGGGGAATCCTACGAGCAGTACTTC. This codes for CSVELQGESYEQYF. The chain has TRBV29-1 and TRBJ2-7; 8 nucleotides agree with TRBD1. The ends lost 2 bases at V and 1 base at J; junction bases unmatched: 4. This CDR3 region has 14 residues. Germline V lookup: CDR1 SQVTM, CDR2 ANQGSEA.

This clone was picked up a small number of times. The genes are TRBV6-5 and TRBJ1-3; a possible D gene is TRBD1 (6 bases). Germline CDR1 MNHEY, CDR2 SVGAGI. V gave up 6 bases and J gave up 4 bases, with 13 bases separating them. The CDR3 extends over 14 amino acids. The CDR3, as DNA: TGTGCCAGCAGCTCACAGGGCTCAGGAAACACCATATATTTT. It translates to CASSSQGSGNTIYF.

This sequence joins TRBV7-9 and TRBJ2-7, with TRBD1 identical over 10 bases. The V and J ends lost 5 bases and 4 bases, in that order; junction bases with no gene match: 5. The CDR3 sequence is 14 residues long. Germline V gives CDR1 SEHNR, CDR2 FQNEAQ (reference sequence). CDR3 residues: CASSPGQGGYEQYF. In DNA form, the CDR3 reads TGTGCCAGCAGCCCCGGACAGGGGGGTTACGAGCAGTACTTC.

This chain joins TRBV7-8 and TRBJ1-1; tentatively, D is TRBD1 (5 bases). V was shortened by 2 bases and J by 11 bases, with 21 bases between the two germline ends. This CDR3 is 15 amino acids long. Germline V lookup: CDR1 SGHVS, CDR2 FQNEAQ. The CDR3 coding sequence is TGTGCCAGCAGCTTAAGGGCTGCCAGGGAGGCTGGCGCTTTCTTT. Its translation: CASSLRAAREAGAFF.

The gene calls are TRBV11-3 and TRBJ2-3; possible D gene TRBD1, 6 bases. The CDR3 contains 16 residues. Germline CDR1 is SGHNT and CDR2 is YENEEA. Trimming took off 5 bases at V and 1 base at J, with 16 bases between the two ends. The CDR3: CASSRGWGPRTDTQYF. CDR3 bases: TGTGCCAGCAGCCGAGGTTGGGGGCCGCGCACAGATACGCAGTATTTT.

The sample holds a few counts of this clone. The V call is TRBV7-9, the J call TRBJ1-4; perhaps TRBD1 as D (6 bases). The CDR3 is 16 amino acids. The germline V gene has CDR1 SEHNR and CDR2 FQNEAQ (reference sequence). Trimming took 5 bases from V and 0 from J, leaving 13 bases between them. In DNA form, the CDR3 reads TGTGCCAGCAGCCCGACAGGTTCTGCAACTAATGAAAAACTGTTTTTT. Translation gives CASSPTGSATNEKLFF.